The next 31 T cell receptor beta chains were all read from a single sample in a study of blood T cell repertoires in COVID-19. TCRdb's table, derived via immunoSEQ multiplex PCR, lists solely in-frame clones and lacks some. Here the sample spans about 330,000 clones, roughly 86% being singletons. Sequenced sample: PBMCs or T cells enriched from blood (not recorded which). Receptor source: a woman aged 25 to 39 who had recovered from COVID-19.

This clone was detected only once. The CDR3 sequence is CASSRRTGPNNEKLFF. The CDR3 DNA is TGCGCCAGCAGCCGACGGACAGGGCCCAATAATGAAAAACTGTTTTTT. The J gene is TRBJ1-4, the V gene TRBV5-1; 8 nucleotides agree with TRBD1. CDR1 is SGHRS, CDR2 YFSETQ, per germline. This CDR3 has 16 residues. Unmatched junction bases numbered 9, after V lost 4 bases and J lost 4 bases.

The chain's CDR3 is CAISESGANTEAFF. CDR3 bases: TGTGCCATCAGTGAGTCAGGGGCTAACACTGAAGCTTTCTTT. The chain employs TRBV10-3 and TRBJ1-1; maybe TRBD1 (5 bases). This CDR3 comprises 14 residues. In germline, CDR1 is ENHRY, CDR2 SYGVKD. The V and J ends lost 0 bases and 2 bases respectively, with 7 bases between them.

The rearrangement joins TRBV30 to TRBJ1-1; possibly TRBD1 for D (6 bases). Germline lookup yields CDR1 GTSNPN and CDR2 SVGIG (reference sequence). The CDR3 spans 14 residues. V was pared by 8 bases and J by 8 bases, with 24 bases between. The DNA for the CDR3 is TGTGCCCAAACCATTGTCAGGGACATAATAGAAGCTTTCTTT. Encoded protein: CAQTIVRDIIEAFF.

The chain combines TRBV18 with TRBJ1-1, with D maybe TRBD1 (6 bases). The CDR3 loop spans 14 amino acids. V was pared by 6 bases and J by 0 bases, with 11 bases between. Germline CDR1 is KGHSH and CDR2 is LQKENI. CDR3 sequence: CASSDRPLNTEAFF. The CDR3 nucleotides read TGTGCCAGCTCCGACAGGCCCCTGAACACTGAAGCTTTCTTT.

This chain links TRBV7-9 with TRBJ1-4, with TRBD1 matching 9 bases. Germline V gene lookup returns CDR1 SEHNR and CDR2 FQNEAQ (reference sequence). V gave up 5 bases and J gave up 5 bases; unmatched junction bases: 3. The CDR3 runs 14 residues. The CDR3 loop is CASSPGQGNEKLFF. CDR3 DNA: TGTGCCAGCAGCCCTGGACAGGGGAATGAAAAACTGTTTTTT.

This chain links TRBV6-2 or TRBV6-3 with TRBJ1-5, with a weak D call TRBD1 (5 bases). The V and J ends lost 6 bases and 5 bases respectively, with 17 bases between them. Germline CDR1 and CDR2: MNHEY and SVGEGT. There are 15 residues in the CDR3. CDR3 in amino acids: CASSTVPPGHQPQHF. The CDR3 coding sequence is TGTGCCAGCAGCACGGTACCGCCAGGGCATCAGCCCCAGCATTTT.

This clone was counted once. The DNA for the CDR3 is TGCGCCAGCAGCCCTGGGGAGCGGGGGCCTAGCACAGATACGCAGTATTTT. The encoded protein is CASSPGERGPSTDTQYF. The V gene is TRBV5-1, the J gene TRBJ2-3; 8 bases line up with TRBD2. The CDR3 is 17 amino acids. The junction had 10 bases not matched to a gene; V was cut back by 4 bases and J by 0 bases. CDR1 and CDR2 (germline): SGHRS, YFSETQ. Full variable domain (missing parts from reference TRBV5-1 and TRBJ2-3): KAGVTQTPRYLIKTRGQQVTLSCSPISGHRSVSWYQQTPGQGLQFLFEYFSETQRNKGNFPGRFSGRQFSNSRSEMNVSTLELGDSALYLCASSPGERGPSTDTQYFGPGTRLTVL.

The chain recombines TRBV5-1 with TRBJ1-1; D is undetermined. Germline V gene sequence: CDR1 SGHRS, CDR2 YFSETQ. This CDR3 comprises 13 residues. The ends were cut back, 4 bases at V and 6 bases at J, with 13 bases in the middle. CDR3: CASSEVMDAEAFF. The CDR3, as DNA: TGCGCCAGCAGCGAGGTCATGGATGCTGAAGCTTTCTTT.

The rearrangement uses TRBV9 and TRBJ2-3; D not certain. Germline-derived CDR1 and CDR2 are SGDLS and YYNGEE. V was pared by 3 bases and J by 0 bases, with 11 bases between. CDR3 length equals 15 residues. CDR3 region: CASSDSSLSTDTQYF. DNA of the CDR3: TGTGCCAGCAGCGACAGTTCCCTTAGCACAGATACGCAGTATTTT.

The chain joins TRBV7-9 to TRBJ1-5; D is undetermined. Deletions cut 0 bases from V and 0 bases from J, with 12 bases between. This CDR3 comprises 17 residues. Germline CDR1 is SEHNR and CDR2 is FQNEAQ (reference sequence). Here the CDR3 DNA reads TGTGCCAGCAGCTTAGCGGAGAACCGAGATAGCAATCAGCCCCAGCATTTT. As protein: CASSLAENRDSNQPQHF.

The chain combines TRBV29-1 with TRBJ2-5, with D tentatively TRBD2 (6 bases). V dropped 7 bases and J dropped 2 bases, with 17 bases sitting between them. The CDR3 is 14 amino acids. CDR1 and CDR2 from the germline V gene are SQVTM and ANQGSEA. DNA of the CDR3: TGCAGCGGAACAAAACTAGGGAGGCAAGAGACCCAGTACTTC. This codes for CSGTKLGRQETQYF.

This clone is a singleton in its sample. V gene TRBV10-3 combines with J gene TRBJ1-5, with D possibly matching TRBD1 (6 bases). This CDR3 comprises 16 residues. Germline CDR1 reads ENHRY; CDR2 reads SYGVKD. The ends were cut back, 2 bases at V and 5 bases at J, with 16 bases in the middle. The CDR3 nucleotides read TGTGCCATCAGTGAGACCCGGATCAAGGGGGATCAGCCCCAGCATTTT. Translating it yields CAISETRIKGDQPQHF.

The chain carries TRBV29-1 and TRBJ1-1; 11 bases fit TRBD1. The CDR3 sequence is 14 residues long. Germline lookup yields CDR1 SQVTM and CDR2 ANQGSEA. V trimming: 4 bases; J trimming: 6 bases; junction bases outside the gene matches: 7. CDR3 bases: TGCAGCGTTGTTGGAGGACAGGGGGCCTCTGAAGCTTTCTTT. Its translation is CSVVGGQGASEAFF.

DNA of the CDR3: TGCGCCAGCAGCCAAGCCCCTCCCCTGGACAGGGAGGGTAGTCGGGACTATGGCTACACCTTC. It yields the protein CASSQAPPLDREGSRDYGYTF. This chain joins TRBV4-3 and TRBJ1-2; 8 positions agree with TRBD1. Germline CDR1 and CDR2: LGHNA and YSLEER. This CDR3 comprises 21 residues. With V trimmed by 1 base and J by 3 bases, 22 bases remained unmatched.

This sequence joins TRBV11-2 and TRBJ2-2; TRBD1 is a possible D gene (6 bases). Germline CDR1 and CDR2: SGHAT and FQNNGV. CDR3 size: 14 residues. V lost 5 bases and J 4 bases, leaving 11 bases between the germline ends. The CDR3 bases are TGTGCCAGCAGCCCCGGGACACCCACCGGGGAGCTGTTTTTT. Translation: CASSPGTPTGELFF. Supplemented by reference TRBV11-2 and TRBJ2-2, the full variable domain reads EAGVAQSPRYKIIEKRQSVAFWCNPISGHATLYWYQQILGQGPKLLIQFQNNGVVDDSQLPKDRFSAERLKGVDSTLKIQPAKLEDSAVYLCASSPGTPTGELFFGEGSRLTVL.

The chain couples TRBV5-5 to TRBJ1-5; 8 nucleotides agree with TRBD1. The germline V gene encodes CDR1 SGHKS and CDR2 YYEKEE (reference sequence). The CDR3 consists of 16 residues. V lost 3 bases and J lost 4; bases outside the gene matches: 9. The CDR3 spells CASSSPGTGLNQPQHF. For the CDR3, the DNA is TGTGCCAGCAGCTCACCCGGGACAGGCCTAAATCAGCCCCAGCATTTT.

The CDR3 reads CASSLVAGGDQPQHF. In DNA, the CDR3 is TGTGCCAGCAGCTTAGTTGCTGGGGGCGATCAGCCCCAGCATTTT. V gene TRBV11-2 combines with J gene TRBJ1-5; possibly TRBD1 for D (6 bases). Trimming removed 1 base from V and 5 bases from J, with 12 bases in between. In germline, CDR1 is SGHAT, CDR2 FQNNGV. CDR3 length: 15 residues.

This sequence joins TRBV20-1 and TRBJ1-2, with D perhaps matching TRBD1 (5 bases). The CDR3 has 11 amino acids. Germline CDR1 reads DFQATT; CDR2 reads SNEGSKA (reference sequence). The CDR3 DNA reads as TGCAGCGTGGGGGGGAAGGGTGGCTACACCTTC. This gives the protein CSVGGKGGYTF.

The chain links TRBV2 to TRBJ1-1; TRBD1 might be the D (5 bases). V lost 5 bases to trimming and J lost 8 bases, with 6 bases between them. The CDR3 is 10 residues long. In germline, CDR1 is SNHLY, CDR2 FYNNEI. The CDR3 protein is CASSNREAFF. DNA for the CDR3: TGTGCCAGCAGTAACAGGGAAGCTTTCTTT. Variable domain in full (rest from reference TRBV2 and TRBJ1-1): EPEVTQTPSHQVTQMGQEVILRCVPISNHLYFYWYRQILGQKVEFLVSFYNNEISEKSEIFDDQFSVERPDGSNFTLKIRSTKLEDSAMYFCASSNREAFFGQGTRLTVV.

The rearrangement uses TRBV4-3 and TRBJ1-1; tentatively, D is TRBD1 (5 bases). This CDR3 is 15 amino acids long. The germline CDR1 and CDR2 sequences are LGHNA and YSLEER. With 1 base removed from V and 4 bases from J, the gap between germline ends came to 13 bases. The CDR3 here is CASSQGGLGGTEAFF. CDR3 nucleotide sequence: TGCGCCAGCAGCCAAGGTGGGCTCGGGGGCACTGAAGCTTTCTTT.

The J gene is TRBJ1-1, the V gene TRBV2; 9 bases agree with TRBD1. The CDR3 is made up of 14 amino acids. CDR1 SNHLY and CDR2 FYNNEI come from the germline V gene. The J segment lost 7 bases and the V segment lost 4 bases, leaving 7 bases of the junction unmatched. CDR3 region: CASSVTGGFYEAFF. DNA for the CDR3: TGTGCCAGCAGTGTTACAGGGGGCTTTTATGAAGCTTTCTTT.

In the case of this clone: Other nucleotide sequences from this sample produce the same CDR3. The CDR3 sequence is CASSPGDNYGYTF. Written as DNA, the CDR3 is TGTGCCAGCTCACCAGGAGATAACTATGGCTACACCTTC. The chain combines TRBV18 with TRBJ1-2; D gene ambiguous. Trimming removed 2 bases from V and 1 base from J, with 5 bases in between. Per germline, CDR1 KGHSH and CDR2 LQKENI. CDR3 size: 13 residues.

The gene calls are TRBV7-8 and TRBJ2-7; D gene ambiguous. Trimming took 5 bases from V and 0 from J, leaving 5 bases between them. The CDR3 is made up of 12 amino acids. CDR1 SGHVS and CDR2 FQNEAQ come from the germline V gene. The CDR3 DNA follows: TGTGCCAGCAGCGCGCGCTCCTACGAGCAGTACTTC. It codes for CASSARSYEQYF.

The CDR3 DNA follows: TGCAGTGCTAGTGGCAGGACAAACTCCTACGAGCAGTACTTC. Amino acid sequence: CSASGRTNSYEQYF. V gene TRBV20-1 combines with J gene TRBJ2-7, with TRBD1 as a possible D gene (5 bases). CDR1 is DFQATT and CDR2 is SNEGSKA in the germline V gene (reference sequence). V dropped 3 bases and J dropped 0 bases, with 12 bases sitting between them. The CDR3 length is 14 residues.

The J gene is TRBJ2-5, the V gene TRBV29-1; the D is unclear. This CDR3 is built from 12 residues. Germline-derived CDR1 and CDR2 are SQVTM and ANQGSEA. The V end lost 8 bases, the J end lost 0 bases, and 10 bases lay between the germline ends. The chain's CDR3 is CSSRLHQETQYF. CDR3 in DNA: TGCAGCTCAAGACTGCACCAAGAGACCCAGTACTTC.

The chain recombines TRBV4-2 with TRBJ2-3; 10 bases fit TRBD2. From germline, CDR1 is LGHNA and CDR2 YNFKEQ. The CDR3 runs to 16 residues. The trim removed 0 bases at V and 6 bases at J, leaving 6 bases unmatched. The CDR3 DNA follows: TGTGCCAGCAGCCAAGACTACAGCGGGGGGGCCGATACGCAGTATTTT. Amino acid sequence: CASSQDYSGGADTQYF.

This clone showed up just once. The gene calls are TRBV9 and TRBJ2-7; D may be TRBD1 (6 bases). Trimming took 0 bases from V and 2 from J, leaving 12 bases between them. The CDR3 has 15 amino acids. The germline CDR1 and CDR2 sequences are SGDLS and YYNGEE. In DNA, the CDR3 is TGTGCCAGCAGCGTAGATGCAGGGGCAACCTACGAGCAGTACTTC. Protein: CASSVDAGATYEQYF. Variable domain in full (rest from reference TRBV9 and TRBJ2-7): DSGVTQTPKHLITATGQRVTLRCSPRSGDLSVYWYQQSLDQGLQFLIQYYNGEERAKGNILERFSAQQFPDLHSELNLSSLELGDSALYFCASSVDAGATYEQYFGPGTRLTVT.

J is TRBJ2-1 and V is TRBV24-1; TRBD2 matches 13 bases. This CDR3 is 16 amino acids long. The germline V gene encodes CDR1 KGHDR and CDR2 SFDVKD. V trimming: 2 bases; J trimming: 9 bases; junction bases outside the gene matches: 6. This chain's CDR3 is CATSDSGTSGVGEQFF. DNA for the CDR3: TGTGCCACCAGTGATTCCGGGACTAGCGGGGTCGGTGAGCAGTTCTTC.

This sequence joins TRBV30 and TRBJ2-4; D unclear. There are 12 residues in the CDR3. Trimming removed 5 bases at V and 9 bases at J, with 14 bases between. The germline gives CDR1 GTSNPN, CDR2 SVGIG (reference sequence). This chain's CDR3 is CAWSLLEGIQYF. CDR3 bases: TGTGCCTGGTCGTTGCTAGAAGGCATTCAGTACTTC.

This clone occurred once. This chain joins TRBV7-2 and TRBJ1-5, with 7 bases fitting TRBD1. Unmatched junction bases numbered 10, after V lost 1 base and J lost 1 base. The germline V gene has CDR1 SGHTA and CDR2 FQGNSA. CDR3 length equals 18 residues. The CDR3 here is CASSLGTGGSGSNQPQHF. The CDR3 region has the DNA TGTGCCAGCAGCTTAGGGACAGGAGGTTCCGGGAGCAATCAGCCCCAGCATTTT.

This clone was counted a single time. The rearrangement joins TRBV5-4 to TRBJ2-1; TRBD2 aligns across 7 bases. The CDR3 totals 15 residues. V was pared by 0 bases and J by 6 bases, with 6 bases of the junction left unmatched. Germline CDR1 reads SGHNT; CDR2 reads YYREEE (reference sequence). The CDR3 region has the DNA TGTGCCAGCAGCTTGGTTCCAGCGGGGAGCAATGAGCAGTTCTTC. Its protein product is CASSLVPAGSNEQFF.